These 17 T cell receptor beta chains came from one sample sequenced in a study of cytomegalovirus exposure and HLA in healthy donors (dated by TCRdb to 2016 to 2017). The method behind the library was the immunoSEQ multiplex PCR assay. TCRdb carries this immuneACCESS record with in-frame sequences only. Its versions omit some clonotypes, under half of them owing to an unresolved V gene in the studies checked, with the rest unexplained. Within this sample are about 110,000 clones, with about 90% of them counted one time only. The ten top clones hold more than 2% of the sample. The sample taken for sequencing was PBMCs. The receptor source for this set is a woman under 30 in good health and CMV-seronegative.

The chain is built from TRBV9 and TRBJ2-5; D possibly corresponds to TRBD2 (6 bases). CDR1 is SGDLS, CDR2 YYNGEE, per germline. Deletions cut 3 bases from V and 3 bases from J, with 9 bases between. The CDR3 is 13 residues long. CDR3 nucleotide sequence: TGTGCCAGCAGCGCAGGGAGGAAAGAGACCCAGTACTTC. This encodes CASSAGRKETQYF. The complete variable domain, with remaining parts taken from reference TRBV9 and TRBJ2-5, reads DSGVTQTPKHLITATGQRVTLRCSPRSGDLSVYWYQQSLDQGLQFLIQYYNGEERAKGNILERFSAQQFPDLHSELNLSSLELGDSALYFCASSAGRKETQYFGPGTRLLVL.

This chain connects TRBV7-9 to TRBJ2-7; D is unclear. The V end was cut by 4 bases, the J end by 2 bases, with 15 bases between. The germline CDR1 and CDR2 sequences are SEHNR and FQNEAQ (reference sequence). This CDR3 is 15 amino acids long. The CDR3 reads CASSSPPSGTYEQYF. The CDR3 bases are TGTGCCAGCAGCTCGCCTCCTTCAGGAACCTACGAGCAGTACTTC.

The rearrangement uses TRBV4-3 and TRBJ2-3, with D possibly being TRBD1 (6 bases). The CDR3 loop spans 15 amino acids. Trimming cost V 0 bases and J 6 bases, with 13 bases left between them. Looked up from germline, CDR1 is LGHNA and CDR2 is YSLEER. CDR3 coding DNA: TGCGCCAGCAGCCAAGATCTTAGGGGGTCGGATACGCAGTATTTT. The encoded protein is CASSQDLRGSDTQYF.

This chain links TRBV9 with TRBJ2-3, with 9 positions matching TRBD1. Germline CDR1 is SGDLS and CDR2 is YYNGEE. The CDR3 loop spans 16 amino acids. V was pared by 4 bases and J by 2 bases, with 8 bases of the junction left unmatched. Here the CDR3 DNA reads TGTGCCAGCAGCCCTCGACAGGGGGGCTACACAGATACGCAGTATTTT. Its translation: CASSPRQGGYTDTQYF.

This rearrangement joins TRBV5-5 to TRBJ2-5, with D perhaps TRBD2 (5 bases). Germline CDR1 is SGHKS and CDR2 is YYEKEE (reference sequence). V lost 4 bases and J lost 0, with 10 bases in between. CDR3 length equals 14 residues. CDR3 DNA sequence: TGTGCCAGCAGCCGCGGACTGAACCAAGAGACCCAGTACTTC. Protein: CASSRGLNQETQYF.

The J gene is TRBJ1-6, the V gene TRBV28; 7 bases agree with TRBD1. With 8 bases clipped from V and 7 bases from J, the junction kept 17 bases outside the gene matches. Germline-derived CDR1 and CDR2 are MDHEN and SYDVKM. The CDR3 totals 17 residues. The CDR3, as DNA: TGTGCCAGCGGCTCATGGATCAGACAGGGACGCAATTCACCCCTCCACTTT. Protein: CASGSWIRQGRNSPLHF.

The chain carries TRBV5-4 and TRBJ2-3; possibly TRBD2 for D (7 bases). Germline CDR1 SGHNT, CDR2 YYREEE (reference sequence). Trimming removed 7 bases at V and 6 bases at J, with 21 bases between. This CDR3 has 15 amino acids. CDR3 DNA: TGTGCCAGCCGGAAGGGGGGGGGCCGTTGGGATACGCAGTATTTT. This translates into CASRKGGGRWDTQYF.

This clone was counted only a few times. J is TRBJ2-3 and V is TRBV19, with D tentatively TRBD1 (5 bases). Trimming removed 4 bases from V and 3 bases from J, with 11 bases in between. CDR1 is LNHDA, CDR2 SQIVND, per germline (reference sequence). The CDR3 runs 14 residues. Here the CDR3 reads CASSTRTRTDTQYF. The CDR3 bases are TGTGCCAGTAGTACCCGGACACGAACAGATACGCAGTATTTT. Using reference TRBV19 and TRBJ2-3 for the parts outside the CDR3, the full variable domain is DGGITQSPKYLFRKEGQNVTLSCEQNLNHDAMYWYRQDPGQGLRLIYYSQIVNDFQKGDIAEGYSVSREKKESFPLTVTSAQKNPTAFYLCASSTRTRTDTQYFGPGTRLTVL.

The chain employs TRBV5-4 and TRBJ2-7; D possibly corresponds to TRBD2 (6 bases). This CDR3 region has 12 residues. Germline V lookup: CDR1 SGHNT, CDR2 YYREEE (reference sequence). Trimming cost V 4 bases and J 2 bases, with 7 bases left between them. The CDR3 loop reads CASSGGTYEQYF. In DNA form, the CDR3 reads TGTGCCAGCAGCGGGGGGACCTACGAGCAGTACTTC.

The V and J genes are TRBV7-9 and TRBJ1-2, with 7 bases matching TRBD1. From germline, CDR1 is SEHNR and CDR2 FQNEAQ (reference sequence). After removal of 5 bases from V and 6 bases from J, the junction contained 18 bases not matched to a gene. The CDR3 runs 17 residues. The CDR3 here is CASSPVNGLQGRDGYTF. CDR3 nucleotides: TGTGCCAGCAGCCCTGTAAACGGCCTACAGGGGCGGGATGGCTACACCTTC.

This clone was seen only once. The chain has TRBV4-1 and TRBJ2-7; D is possibly TRBD2 (6 bases). V was pared by 1 base and J by 0 bases, with 16 bases between. Germline values: CDR1 MGHRA, CDR2 YSYEKL. This CDR3 is built from 17 residues. The CDR3 DNA reads as TGCGCCAGCAGCCAAGTCCCGCCGGGACTCATCTCCTACGAGCAGTACTTC. Translated, it gives CASSQVPPGLISYEQYF.

The genes are TRBV28 and TRBJ1-2; D possibly corresponds to TRBD1 (6 bases). Trimming cost V 1 base and J 3 bases, with 9 bases left between them. The CDR3 spans 14 residues. Germline V lookup: CDR1 MDHEN, CDR2 SYDVKM. The DNA of the CDR3 is TGTGCCAGCAGTTTATTGCGGACAGACTATGGCTACACCTTC. Residues: CASSLLRTDYGYTF.

The gene calls are TRBV18 and TRBJ2-3; D is unclear. The length of the CDR3 is 13 residues. Germline lookup yields CDR1 KGHSH and CDR2 LQKENI. V lost 8 bases and J 0 bases, leaving 9 bases between the germline ends. The CDR3 DNA is TGTGCCAGCACCCAGGCTAGCACAGATACGCAGTATTTT. Its translation is CASTQASTDTQYF.

This sequence joins TRBV12-1 and TRBJ2-1; TRBD2 is the table's D call and was not checked against the DNA. TRBV12-1 is a recognized pseudogene. The CDR3 runs to 14 residues. The CDR3 is CASSSLATYNEQFF. DNA of the CDR3: TGTGCCAGCAGCTCACTAGCGACGTACAATGAGCAGTTCTTC.

This sequence joins TRBV4-2 and TRBJ1-2; perhaps TRBD1 as D (6 bases). Germline CDR1 is LGHNA and CDR2 is YNFKEQ. CDR3 size: 14 residues. With 3 bases removed from V and 5 bases from J, the gap between germline ends came to 13 bases. CDR3 amino acids: CASSQTGQSYGYTF. The CDR3 nucleotides are TGTGCCAGCAGCCAGACCGGACAGTCTTATGGCTACACCTTC.

The chain has TRBV30 and TRBJ1-1; D is possibly TRBD1 (6 bases). Trimming removed 6 bases at V and 1 base at J, with 12 bases between. Looked up from germline, CDR1 is GTSNPN and CDR2 is SVGIG (reference sequence). This CDR3 comprises 13 residues. The CDR3 DNA reads as TGTGCCTGCCAGGGGCTCCGGAACACTGAAGCTTTCTTT. The encoded protein is CACQGLRNTEAFF.

The chain recombines TRBV27 with TRBJ2-5; 14 positions agree with TRBD2. Per the germline V gene, CDR1 is MNHEY and CDR2 is SMNVEV (reference sequence). V shed 6 bases and J 4 bases; nucleotides not matched to a gene: 7. The CDR3 extends over 16 amino acids. CDR3 in DNA: TGTGCCAGCAGCCCTACCGGGACTAGCGGGGGAGAGACCCAGTACTTC. Its protein is CASSPTGTSGGETQYF.